The present T cell receptor beta chain was sequenced within a study of beta chain features in type 1 diabetes. Study results and limitations: Here, the possible influence of HLA type (on TCRB rearrangement) remained unresolved.

The CDR3 sequence is 13 residues long. The V and J ends lost 5 bases and 4 bases, in that order; junction bases with no gene match: 4. Germline V lookup: CDR1 GTSNPN, CDR2 SVGIG (reference sequence). Reverse transcription of all isolated RNA meant that expressed TCRB transcripts were sequenced. Profiling relied on immunoSEQ multiplex PCR, and the TCRdb table lists in-frame clones only, not all of them. The sample holds a few hundred thousand clones, over 13% seen once. Blood was collected once per donor into heparin, averaging about 120 mL. Naive, central memory, regulatory and stem cell-like memory cells within the CD4+ compartment were sorted using CD45RO/CCR7/CD25/CD127/CD95/CD27. Sorting gave populations that all exceeded 95% purity. Concerning this clone: The target antigen is unknown.

This sequence originates from a woman aged 18-30 years in good health. The gene calls are TRBV30 and TRBJ2-1; 8 bases align to TRBD2. The sequencing sample was made of naive CD4+ T cells from blood. The CDR3 reads CAWGASGYNEQFF. The CDR3 DNA follows: TGTGCCTGGGGAGCTAGCGGGTACAATGAGCAGTTCTTC.